This T cell receptor (beta chain) was found in a study of T-cell memory formation after mild COVID-19 (dated by TCRdb to about 2021). About the investigation overall: Most TCR sequence clusters were specific to one of the two donors. Two young, previously healthy adult volunteers, one female and one male, were included in the cohort. T-cell clones expanding and contracting after mild COVID-19 in a couple of donors were tracked by longitudinal TCRalpha and TCRbeta repertoire sequencing. On the study overall, not on this receptor specifically: Some responding clones were detected in pre-infection memory, which suggested that pre-existing cross-reactive memory T cells had joined the SARS-CoV-2 response. Only a couple of mild cases were covered in the study, and larger cohorts including severe cases with pre-infection samples were considered necessary. From day 15 to 85, contracting clones showed balanced CD4/CD8 phenotypes, whereas a second wave of clones that expanded from day 15 to 37 leaned towards CD4+. Contracting CD4+ clones appeared mostly in the CM and EM memory subsets, whereas CD8+ clones were enriched in EMRA. Whether the second-wave clones peaking on day 37 were SARS-CoV-2 specific was not confirmed.

PBMCs were isolated by Ficoll-Paque density gradient centrifugation. A remark on this clonotype: The antigen it recognizes is unknown. No clone much larger than this one lies a single base away; base qualities are absent.

V was cut back by 0 bases and J by 7 bases, leaving a gap of 18 bases between them. The germline V gene specifies MNHEY as CDR1 and SVGEGT as CDR2. From cysteine to phenylalanine, the CDR3 is 16 amino acids long. Only CDR3 DNA remains: 48 bases, in frame from the first base. Sequencing relied on an Illumina NovaSeq 6000. Using 5'RACE with constant-segment primers, TCRalpha and TCRbeta cDNA libraries were constructed, with sample barcodes and unique molecular identifiers added in the process. RNA was extracted from every sample with Trizol reagent. Library amplification was performed in two PCR steps, and a second sample barcode and Illumina TruSeq adapters were introduced in the second step. Sequencing of libraries was performed on an Illumina NovaSeq with 2 x 150 bp paired-end reads. The authors processed their data as follows. With migec v1.2.7, reads were demultiplexed and then collapsed into UMI-guided consensus sequences. With mixcr v2.1.11, UMI consensuses were aligned to TRA and TRB V and J templates and assembled into clonotypes. Clonotypes were classified as expanded or contracted when called significant by both edgeR and NoisET, with noise models trained on biological replicates. For edgeR calls, a false discovery rate-adjusted p below 0.01 and a log2 fold-change threshold of 1 were applied. PCA with hierarchical clustering of max-normalized trajectories of the 1000 most abundant clonotypes was used as exploratory dynamics analysis. The CD4 or CD8 phenotype of responding clones was assigned using the separately sequenced CD4+ and CD8+ repertoires. Clones were called with MiXCR by TCRdb after fastp trimmed the public reads at Q25, and only in-frame beta chains were retained. Each entry merges the rows of one CDR3 protein and shows their most common DNA and genes. TCRdb's processing, not the authors' own work, is the source of the V and J calls. The sample contains approximately 40,000 distinct CDR3 sequences, about 10% of them found a single time. In total, the top ten clones hold less than 30% of the sample.

The chain is made from TRBV6-2 or TRBV6-3 and TRBJ2-5, and possibly TRBD2, on 5 matching bases. The sequenced material came from PBMCs or a T cell subset sorted from them (not recorded which). The sequence was obtained from a man younger than 30 who had mild COVID-19 (a few samples of this study predate the infection). The sample titles of this study are shuffled in the database, so cell type and time point are left out; the donor was told from shared clones. The nucleotide sequence reads as follows: TGTGCCAGCAGTTACTCGGATTCCGGGGATCCTACGACCCAGTACTTC. Protein translation: CASSYSDSGDPTTQYF.